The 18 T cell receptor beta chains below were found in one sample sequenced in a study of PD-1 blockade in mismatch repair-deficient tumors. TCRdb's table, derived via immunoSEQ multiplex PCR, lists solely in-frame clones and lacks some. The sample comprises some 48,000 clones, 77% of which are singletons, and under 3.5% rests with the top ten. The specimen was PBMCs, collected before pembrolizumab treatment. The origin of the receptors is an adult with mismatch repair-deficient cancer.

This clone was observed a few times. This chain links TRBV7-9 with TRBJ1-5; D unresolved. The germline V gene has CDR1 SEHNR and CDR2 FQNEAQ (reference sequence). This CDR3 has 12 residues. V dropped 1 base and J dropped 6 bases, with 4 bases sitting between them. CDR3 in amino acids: CASSLGFQPQHF. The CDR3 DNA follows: TGTGCCAGCAGCTTAGGGTTTCAGCCCCAGCATTTT.

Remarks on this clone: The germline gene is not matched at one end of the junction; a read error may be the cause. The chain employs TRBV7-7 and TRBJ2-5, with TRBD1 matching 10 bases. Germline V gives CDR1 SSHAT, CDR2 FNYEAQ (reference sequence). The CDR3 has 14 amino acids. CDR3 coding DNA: TGTGCTAGCAGCTCAGGGACAGGGGTAGAGACCCAGTACTTC. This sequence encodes CASSSGTGVETQYF.

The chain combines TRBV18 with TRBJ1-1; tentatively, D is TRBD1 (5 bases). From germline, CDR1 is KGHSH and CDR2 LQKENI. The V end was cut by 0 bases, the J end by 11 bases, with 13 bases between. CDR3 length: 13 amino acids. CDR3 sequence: CASSPPEAGKAFF. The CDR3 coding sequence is TGTGCCAGCTCACCACCGGAAGCAGGGAAGGCTTTCTTT. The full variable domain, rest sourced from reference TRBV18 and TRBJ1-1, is NAGVMQNPRHLVRRRGQEARLRCSPMKGHSHVYWYRQLPEEGLKFMVYLQKENIIDESGMPKERFSAEFPKEGPSILRIQQVVRGDSAAYFCASSPPEAGKAFFGQGTRLTVV.

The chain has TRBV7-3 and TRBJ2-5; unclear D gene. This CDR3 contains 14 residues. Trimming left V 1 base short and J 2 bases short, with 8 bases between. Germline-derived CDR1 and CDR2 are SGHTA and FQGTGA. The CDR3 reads CASSLRSGQETQYF. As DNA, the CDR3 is TGTGCCAGCAGCTTAAGGTCAGGTCAAGAGACCCAGTACTTC.

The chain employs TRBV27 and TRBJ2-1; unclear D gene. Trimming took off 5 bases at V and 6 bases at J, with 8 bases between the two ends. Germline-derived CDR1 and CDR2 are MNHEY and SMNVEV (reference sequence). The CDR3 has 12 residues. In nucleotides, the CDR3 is TGTGCCAGCAGTAGGGCCCTCAATGAGCAGTTCTTC. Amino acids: CASSRALNEQFF.

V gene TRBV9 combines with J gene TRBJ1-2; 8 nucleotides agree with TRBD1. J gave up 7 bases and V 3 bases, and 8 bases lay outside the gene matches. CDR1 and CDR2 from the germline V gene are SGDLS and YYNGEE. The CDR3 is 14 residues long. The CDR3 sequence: CASSADRETPGYTF. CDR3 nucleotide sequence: TGTGCCAGCAGCGCGGACAGGGAGACCCCTGGCTACACCTTC. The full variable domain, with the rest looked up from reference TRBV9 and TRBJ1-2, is DSGVTQTPKHLITATGQRVTLRCSPRSGDLSVYWYQQSLDQGLQFLIQYYNGEERAKGNILERFSAQQFPDLHSELNLSSLELGDSALYFCASSADRETPGYTFGSGTRLTVV.

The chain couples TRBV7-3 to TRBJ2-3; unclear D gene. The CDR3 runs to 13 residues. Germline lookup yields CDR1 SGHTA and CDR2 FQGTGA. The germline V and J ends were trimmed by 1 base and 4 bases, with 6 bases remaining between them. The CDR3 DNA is TGTGCCAGCAGCTTAAATGCGGCAGATACGCAGTATTTT. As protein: CASSLNAADTQYF.

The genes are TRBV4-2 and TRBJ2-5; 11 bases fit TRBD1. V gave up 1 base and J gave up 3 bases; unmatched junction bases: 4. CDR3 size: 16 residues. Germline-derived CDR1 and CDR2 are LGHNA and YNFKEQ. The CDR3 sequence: CASSQVGTGGEETQYF. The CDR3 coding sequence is TGTGCCAGCAGCCAAGTAGGGACAGGGGGTGAAGAGACCCAGTACTTC.

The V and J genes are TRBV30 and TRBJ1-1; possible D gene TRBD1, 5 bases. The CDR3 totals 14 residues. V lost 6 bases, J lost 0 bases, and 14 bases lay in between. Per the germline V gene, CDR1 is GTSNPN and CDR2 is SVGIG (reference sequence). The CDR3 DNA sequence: TGTGCCTGCCGGGACTTCGATTTGAACACTGAAGCTTTCTTT. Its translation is CACRDFDLNTEAFF.

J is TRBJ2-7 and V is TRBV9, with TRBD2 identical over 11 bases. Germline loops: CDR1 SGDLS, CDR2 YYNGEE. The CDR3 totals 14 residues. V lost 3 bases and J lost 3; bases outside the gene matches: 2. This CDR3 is CASSATSGNYEQYF. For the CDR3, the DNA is TGTGCCAGCAGCGCGACTAGCGGGAACTACGAGCAGTACTTC.

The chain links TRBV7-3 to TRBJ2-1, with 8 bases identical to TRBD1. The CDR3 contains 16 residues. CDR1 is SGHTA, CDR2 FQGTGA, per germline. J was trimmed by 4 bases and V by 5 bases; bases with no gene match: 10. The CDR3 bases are TGTGCCAGCAGCCCGAGGGGACAGGTAGTATACAATGAGCAGTTCTTC. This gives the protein CASSPRGQVVYNEQFF.

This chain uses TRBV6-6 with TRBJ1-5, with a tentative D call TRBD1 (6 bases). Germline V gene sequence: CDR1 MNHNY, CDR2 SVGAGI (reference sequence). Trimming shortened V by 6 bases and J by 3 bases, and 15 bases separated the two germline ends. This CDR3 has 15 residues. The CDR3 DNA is TGTGCCAGCAGCCGAGGACAGAGCCCCAATCAGCCCCAGCATTTT. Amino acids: CASSRGQSPNQPQHF.

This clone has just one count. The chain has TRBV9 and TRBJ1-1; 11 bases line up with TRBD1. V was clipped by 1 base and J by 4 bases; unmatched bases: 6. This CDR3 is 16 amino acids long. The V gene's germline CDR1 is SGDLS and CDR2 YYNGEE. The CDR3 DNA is TGTGCCAGCAGCGTATCCGGACAGGGGGCGCGCACTGAAGCTTTCTTT. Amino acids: CASSVSGQGARTEAFF.

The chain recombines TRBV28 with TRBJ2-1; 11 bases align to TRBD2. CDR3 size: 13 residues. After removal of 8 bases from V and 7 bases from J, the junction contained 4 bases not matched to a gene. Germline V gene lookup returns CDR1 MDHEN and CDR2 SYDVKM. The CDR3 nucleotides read TGTGCCAGCCTACTAGCGGGGGTTAATGAGCAGTTCTTC. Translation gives CASLLAGVNEQFF.

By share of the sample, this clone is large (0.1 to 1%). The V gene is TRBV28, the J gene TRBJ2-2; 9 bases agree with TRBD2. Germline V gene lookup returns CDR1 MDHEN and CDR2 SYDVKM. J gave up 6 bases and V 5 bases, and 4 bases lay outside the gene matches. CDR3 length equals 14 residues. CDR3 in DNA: TGTGCCAGCAGTCGGACTAGCGCTTCCGGGGAGCTGTTTTTT. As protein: CASSRTSASGELFF.

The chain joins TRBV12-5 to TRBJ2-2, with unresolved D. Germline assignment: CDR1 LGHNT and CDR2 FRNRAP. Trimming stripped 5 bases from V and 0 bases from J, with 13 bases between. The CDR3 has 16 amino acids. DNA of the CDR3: TGTGCTAGTGGTCCCCCCCGAGGATCGAACACCGGGGAGCTGTTTTTT. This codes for CASGPPRGSNTGELFF.

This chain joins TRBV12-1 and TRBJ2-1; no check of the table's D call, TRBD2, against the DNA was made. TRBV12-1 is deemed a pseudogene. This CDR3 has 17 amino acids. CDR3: CASSLPRAGALTDEQFF. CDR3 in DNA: TGTGCCAGCAGCTTACCTCGAGCGGGAGCGCTAACCGATGAGCAGTTCTTC.

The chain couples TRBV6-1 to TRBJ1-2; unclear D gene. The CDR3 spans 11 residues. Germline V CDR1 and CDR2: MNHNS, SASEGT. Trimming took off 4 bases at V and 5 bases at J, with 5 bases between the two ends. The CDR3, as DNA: TGTGCCAGCAGTGTGGAGTATGGCTACACCTTC. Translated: CASSVEYGYTF.